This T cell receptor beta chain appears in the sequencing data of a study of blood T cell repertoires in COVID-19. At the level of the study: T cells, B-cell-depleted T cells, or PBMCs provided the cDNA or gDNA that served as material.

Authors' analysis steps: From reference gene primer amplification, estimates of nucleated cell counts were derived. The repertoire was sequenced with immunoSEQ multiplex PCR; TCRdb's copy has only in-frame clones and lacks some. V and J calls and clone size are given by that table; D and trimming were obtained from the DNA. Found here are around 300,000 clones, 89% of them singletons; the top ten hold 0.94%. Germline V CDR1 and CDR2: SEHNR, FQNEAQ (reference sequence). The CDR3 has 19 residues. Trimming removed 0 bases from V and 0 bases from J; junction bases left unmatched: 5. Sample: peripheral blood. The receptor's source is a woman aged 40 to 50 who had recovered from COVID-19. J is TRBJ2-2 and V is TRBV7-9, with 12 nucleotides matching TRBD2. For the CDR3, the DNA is TGTGCCAGCAGCTTAGCGTCGTCTAGCGGGAGGGCGAACACCGGGGAGCTGTTTTTT. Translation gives CASSLASSSGRANTGELFF.